The 7 T cell receptor beta chains below come from one sample, sequenced in a study of blood T cell repertoires in COVID-19. Clones were sequenced by immunoSEQ multiplex PCR, and TCRdb holds only the in-frame ones, with some missing. Among over 95,000 clones listed, roughly 91% were seen once. Source material: peripheral blood. These receptors were taken from a human donor with acute or convalescent COVID-19. The donor label of this sample is uncertain.

CDR3 sequence: CASSQEIYRGNEQYF. DNA of the CDR3: TGTGCCAGCAGCCAAGAAATTTACAGGGGTAACGAGCAGTACTTC. The J gene is TRBJ2-7, the V gene TRBV3-1 (or the pseudogene TRBV3-2); 7 bases are shared with TRBD1. Germline V gene lookup returns CDR1 LGHDT and CDR2 YNNKEL (reference sequence). V shed 0 bases, J shed 5 bases, and the junction held 7 bases outside the gene matches. The CDR3 extends over 15 amino acids.

V usage is TRBV7-2 and J usage is TRBJ1-4; D not resolved. Germline V gene data show CDR1 as SGHTA and CDR2 as FQGNSA. The CDR3 loop spans 12 amino acids. V was trimmed by 5 bases and J by 11 bases, leaving 12 bases between them. The CDR3: CASSTLTEKLFF. As DNA, the CDR3 is TGTGCCAGCAGCACCCTGACGGAGAAACTGTTTTTT.

In this sample, this clone turned up once. The chain carries TRBV5-4 and TRBJ2-1, with 7 nucleotides matching TRBD1. The germline V gene has CDR1 SGHNT and CDR2 YYREEE (reference sequence). V shed 4 bases and J 0 bases; nucleotides not matched to a gene: 7. This CDR3 has 16 residues. The CDR3 region has the DNA TGTGCCAGCAGCCCCGGGACAGATAGCTCCTACAATGAGCAGTTCTTC. It specifies CASSPGTDSSYNEQFF.

This chain joins TRBV19 and TRBJ2-1; 8 bases are a match to TRBD2. Germline trimming cut 4 bases from V and 3 bases from J; bases unmatched to any gene: 2. Germline V CDR1 and CDR2: LNHDA, SQIVND (reference sequence). This CDR3 contains 14 residues. CDR3 sequence reads: CASSKLADYNEQFF. CDR3 bases: TGTGCCAGTAGTAAACTAGCGGACTACAATGAGCAGTTCTTC. Full variable domain (rest looked up from reference TRBV19 and TRBJ2-1): DGGITQSPKYLFRKEGQNVTLSCEQNLNHDAMYWYRQDPGQGLRLIYYSQIVNDFQKGDIAEGYSVSREKKESFPLTVTSAQKNPTAFYLCASSKLADYNEQFFGPGTRLTVL.

The V and J genes are TRBV28 and TRBJ2-1, with 7 bases identical to TRBD2. The germline V gene encodes CDR1 MDHEN and CDR2 SYDVKM. The CDR3 spans 15 residues. V was pared by 3 bases and J by 3 bases, with 5 bases of the junction left unmatched. The CDR3 reads CASSLGGGNYNEQFF. The CDR3 coding sequence is TGTGCCAGCAGTTTGGGCGGGGGAAACTACAATGAGCAGTTCTTC.

The chain is built from TRBV18 and TRBJ2-7; a weak D match, TRBD2 (5 bases). The V end was cut by 1 base, the J end by 2 bases, with 9 bases between. The V gene's germline CDR1 is KGHSH and CDR2 LQKENI. This CDR3 spans 14 amino acids. The CDR3 nucleotides read TGTGCCAGCTCACCACGGTCGGGGACCTACGAGCAGTACTTC. It yields the protein CASSPRSGTYEQYF.

The chain uses TRBV6-5 and TRBJ1-2; 7 positions match TRBD1. Looked up from germline, CDR1 is MNHEY and CDR2 is SVGAGI. Trimming at V came to 5 bases and at J to 5 bases, leaving 8 bases not matched to a gene. The CDR3 consists of 14 residues. In DNA form, the CDR3 reads TGTGCCAGCAGTCCCCGGACAGGCCTATATGGCTACACCTTC. Amino acids: CASSPRTGLYGYTF.